The clone carrying this T cell receptor beta chain was seen only a few times. The CDR3 has 13 amino acids. With 4 bases removed from V and 10 bases from J, the gap between germline ends came to 11 bases. Looked up from germline, CDR1 is LGHDT and CDR2 is YNNKEL (reference sequence). TCRdb itself ran the 5' RACE reads through MiXCR, one entry per CDR3 protein. Here the sample spans some 290,000 distinct CDR3 sequences, around 18% being singletons. The data are from a study of CD8 T cells in ankylosing spondylitis. The source is a male donor with ankylosing spondylitis or in good health (not recorded which). This rearrangement joins TRBV3-1 to TRBJ1-6; no definite D call. The specimen sequenced was blood, either unsorted or a sorted T cell fraction (not recorded which). This CDR3 reads CASSPGGFSPLHF. CDR3 coding DNA: TGTGCCAGCAGCCCTGGTGGTTTCTCACCCCTCCACTTT.